This T cell receptor (beta chain) is from a study of siplizumab effects on memory and regulatory T cells. Data came from immunoSEQ multiplex PCR; TCRdb stores just in-frame clones and leaves some out. This sample has tens of thousands of clones; roughly 90% occur once, and the top ten carry less than 0.3%. CDR3 length equals 17 residues. V lost 3 bases and J 9 bases, leaving 24 bases between the germline ends. From germline, CDR1 is SGHTS and CDR2 YDEGEE. As regards this clone: Its antigen is unidentified.

Whole-study results and caveats: Proof of suppressive function in proliferating Tregs from siplizumab cultures was not established. Just a small share of alloreactive clones was traced back to unstimulated subsets.

V gene TRBV5-8 combines with J gene TRBJ1-4, with a possible D match to TRBD1 (6 bases). The clonotype was recovered from a human donor in good health. Sample: naive CD4+ T cells sorted from blood. CDR3 sequence (DNA): TGTGCCAGCAGCTCCTTGCCCCTCGTGACAGGAGGAAAAAAACTGTTTTTT. Amino acid sequence: CASSSLPLVTGGKKLFF.